This T cell receptor (beta chain) was identified in a study of cytomegalovirus exposure and HLA in healthy donors. The V and J ends lost 5 bases and 4 bases respectively, with 17 bases between them. Germline CDR1 is MNHNS and CDR2 is SASEGT. This CDR3 region has 15 residues. Whole-study results and caveats: A missense variant in DCLRE1C was later tied to TCR beta V- and J-gene trimming. In a later analysis, compared with equally common non-associated chains, HLA-associated beta chains were more expanded. Reported performance of the classifier showed diagnosis of cytomegalovirus status with high specificity and sensitivity. Segments of the TCR beta V type were, in most cases, productive about 90% or about 30% of the time in an earlier analysis.

PCR employed 60 Vbeta and 13 Jbeta primers. Clones were read by immunoSEQ multiplex PCR, and TCRdb kept only the in-frame ones, dropping some. The table lists under 150,000 clones, about three quarters of them singletons. This clone showed up just once. What it binds is unknown. The rearrangement joins TRBV6-1 to TRBJ1-1; tentative D call: TRBD1 (6 bases). This receptor was identified in a human donor in good health. The sample comprised PBMCs. The CDR3 here is CASSIQGSLGTEAFF. The CDR3 nucleotides read TGTGCCAGCAGTATACAGGGCTCTCTGGGCACTGAAGCTTTCTTT.